This TCR beta chain was observed in a study of post-analysis software for immune sequencing data. Overall study results and limits: Co-batched samples clustered tightly together by F measure. Patients used four to six TRBV segments, including TRBV5-6, TRBV5-1 and TRBV20-1, more often than controls.

Per germline, CDR1 DFQATT and CDR2 SNEGSKA (reference sequence). The CDR3 spans 15 residues. Unique molecular identifiers had been added to the TCR beta cDNA libraries. TCRdb itself ran the PCR reads through MiXCR, one entry per CDR3 protein. The sample holds 800,000 to 950,000 distinct CDR3 sequences, around 53% seen once. Notes on this clonotype: The antigen remains undetermined.

Specimen: blood. This receptor was obtained from a girl under 18 with multiple sclerosis. V and J are TRBV20-1 and TRBJ2-4; 8 bases match TRBD2. Gene TRBJ2-7 matches the end of the DNA better, so the J call may be wrong. The DNA for the CDR3 is TGCAGTGCTAGAGATGGGAGCGGGGGCAACTACGAGCAGTACTTC. Translating it yields CSARDGSGGNYEQYF.